This T cell receptor beta chain was retrieved from a study of T cells in Graves' hyperthyroidism and ophthalmopathy. In the study overall: Peripheral blood was taken when the disease was first diagnosed, before any treatment began.

Amplified TCR beta CDR3 regions came from RNA transcripts. In the first-round RT-PCR of the TCR CDR3, the HTBI primer set was used. TCRdb called the multiplex PCR reads again in MiXCR, with one record for every CDR3 protein. Of about 580,000 distinct CDR3 sequences in the sample, roughly 13% were seen once. Newly diagnosed patients aged 18 to 65 had hyperthyroidism of under 2 months' duration. Pregnant or lactating patients were excluded, as were those with uncontrolled infection or other autoimmune disease. Any symptoms of ophthalmopathy came after the first hyperthyroidism diagnosis, from which the blood sample dates. CDR1 is KGHSH and CDR2 is LQKENI in the germline V gene. Trimming removed 2 bases from V and 0 bases from J, with 16 bases in between. The CDR3 is 17 amino acids. This clonotype occurred a few times.

The chain links TRBV18 to TRBJ1-1; a weak D match, TRBD1 (6 bases). Sequencing was performed on blood. This receptor was taken from a woman in her thirties with Graves' hyperthyroidism that later progressed to Graves' ophthalmopathy. CDR3 in amino acids: CASSPSGQGSMNTEAFF. The CDR3 DNA reads as TGTGCCAGCTCACCATCGGGCCAGGGGAGCATGAACACTGAAGCTTTCTTT.